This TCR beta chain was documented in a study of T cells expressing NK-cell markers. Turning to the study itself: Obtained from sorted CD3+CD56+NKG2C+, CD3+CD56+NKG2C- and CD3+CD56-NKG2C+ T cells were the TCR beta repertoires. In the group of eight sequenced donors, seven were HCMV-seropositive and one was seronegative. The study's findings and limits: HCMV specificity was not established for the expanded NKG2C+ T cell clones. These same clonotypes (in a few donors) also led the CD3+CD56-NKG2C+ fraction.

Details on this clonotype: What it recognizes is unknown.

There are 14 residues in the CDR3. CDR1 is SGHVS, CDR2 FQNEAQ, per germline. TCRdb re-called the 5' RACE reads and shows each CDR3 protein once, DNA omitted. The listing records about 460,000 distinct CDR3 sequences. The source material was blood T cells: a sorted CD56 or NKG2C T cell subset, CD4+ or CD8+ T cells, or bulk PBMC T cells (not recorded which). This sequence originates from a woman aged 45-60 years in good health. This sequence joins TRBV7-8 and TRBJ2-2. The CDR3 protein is CASSERRYAGELFF.